The present T cell receptor (beta chain) was sequenced within a study of Ad26.COV2.S vaccination and SARS-CoV-2 variants. Overall study context: Administration of Ad26.COV2.S was intramuscular, either once or twice 56 days apart.

Study-wide points: Reported post-vaccination CD8+ and CD4+ T cell responses to spike showed substantial breadth.

A word on this clone: Its matching antigen is unknown.

Described treatment: some 20 received Ad26.COV2.S at low or high dose, single or two shots; 5 received placebo; per-sample allocation not given. Each sample was drawn 63 days after the first injection (of vaccine or placebo). Trimming removed 3 bases at V and 1 base at J, with 9 bases between. The CDR3 is 14 residues long. Looked up from germline, CDR1 is SGHNT and CDR2 is YENEEA. Profiled with immunoSEQ multiplex PCR; TCRdb holds only in-frame clones, not every one. The data hold 200,000 to 300,000 clones, with over 75% observed a single time. The sequence was collected from a person between 18 and 60 years old who received the Ad26.COV2.S COVID-19 vaccine or a placebo. The sequences come from peripheral blood, collected in a trial of Ad26.COV2.S vaccine versus placebo. V usage is TRBV11-3 and J usage is TRBJ2-5, with D possibly TRBD1 on 6 matching bases. The DNA for the CDR3 is TGTGCCAGCAGCTTGAGCAGGGGCCAAGAGACCCAGTACTTC. It encodes CASSLSRGQETQYF.